The sequence of this TCR beta chain was determined in a study of OX40 agonist ivuxolimab in advanced cancers. Study-wide context: Three patients, one with hepatocellular carcinoma and two with cutaneous melanoma, responded partially.

Germline lookup yields CDR1 SGHTA and CDR2 FQGTGA. Trimming took 3 bases from V and 3 from J, leaving 11 bases between them. This CDR3 has 14 amino acids. TCRdb keeps only in-frame clones here, not all; method: immunoSEQ multiplex PCR. The sample includes more than 45,000 clones, over 75% seen only once; the top ten take around 1.6%. This receptor was taken from an adult with an advanced solid tumor such as melanoma, head and neck, liver or kidney cancer. V and J are TRBV7-3 and TRBJ2-5; a weak D match, TRBD2 (6 bases). The sample here was CD4+ or CD8+ T cells sorted from blood, taken in a trial of the OX40 agonist ivuxolimab. CDR3 in amino acids: CASSFRGGEETQYF. For the CDR3, the DNA is TGTGCCAGCAGCTTCCGCGGAGGGGAAGAGACCCAGTACTTC.